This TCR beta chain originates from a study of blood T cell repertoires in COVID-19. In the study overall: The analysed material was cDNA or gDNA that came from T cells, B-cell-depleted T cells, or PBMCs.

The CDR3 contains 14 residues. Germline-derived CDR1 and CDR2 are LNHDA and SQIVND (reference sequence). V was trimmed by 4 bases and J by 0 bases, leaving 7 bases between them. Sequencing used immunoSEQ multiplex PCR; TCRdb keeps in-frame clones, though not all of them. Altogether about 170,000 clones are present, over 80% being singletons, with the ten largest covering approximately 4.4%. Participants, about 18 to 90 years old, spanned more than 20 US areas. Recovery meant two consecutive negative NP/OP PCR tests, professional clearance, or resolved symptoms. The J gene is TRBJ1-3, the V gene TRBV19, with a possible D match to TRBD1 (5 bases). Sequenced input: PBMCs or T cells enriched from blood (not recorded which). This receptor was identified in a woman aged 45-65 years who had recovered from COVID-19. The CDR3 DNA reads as TGTGCCAGTAGTACAGGGAACTCTGGAAACACCATATATTTT. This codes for CASSTGNSGNTIYF.